In this sample, the clone carrying this T cell receptor beta chain turned up a few times. What it recognizes is unknown. Template material for amplifying TCR beta CDR3 regions consisted of RNA transcripts. The primer set for the first-round RT-PCR of the TCR CDR3 was HTBI. Each CDR3 protein is one row after TCRdb ran MiXCR on the multiplex PCR reads. The sample contains 500,000 or so distinct CDR3 sequences, 17% of which appear only once. V lost 5 bases and J lost 8, with 13 bases in between. Germline V gene sequence: CDR1 SGHTA, CDR2 FQGTGA. The CDR3 is 14 residues long. The diagnostic basis comprised clinical symptoms, serum thyroxine and TRAb, thyroid ultrasound and orbital computed tomography. Isolation of PBMCs was performed on about 10 ml fresh peripheral blood. This specimen belongs to a study of T cells in Graves' hyperthyroidism and ophthalmopathy. Study-wide findings and caveats: Also found in blood were most expanded thyroid clonotypes above 0.001. A 13 V-J model separated ophthalmopathy from stable hyperthyroidism.

The chain couples TRBV7-3 to TRBJ2-6; TRBD1 is a possible D gene (8 bases). The source is a woman aged 18-29 years with Graves' ophthalmopathy. Input material: blood. This chain's CDR3 is CASSLQGGTNVLTF. CDR3 nucleotide sequence: TGTGCCAGCAGCCTACAGGGGGGGACCAACGTCCTGACTTTC.